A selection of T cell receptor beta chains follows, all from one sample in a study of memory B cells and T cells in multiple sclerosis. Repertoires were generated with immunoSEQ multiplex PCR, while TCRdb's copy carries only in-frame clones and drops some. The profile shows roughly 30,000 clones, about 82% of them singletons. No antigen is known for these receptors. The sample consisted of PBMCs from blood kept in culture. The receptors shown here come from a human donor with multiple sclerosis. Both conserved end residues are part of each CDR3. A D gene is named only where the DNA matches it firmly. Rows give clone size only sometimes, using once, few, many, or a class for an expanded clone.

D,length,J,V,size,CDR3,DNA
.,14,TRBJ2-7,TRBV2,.,CASSLEGRAYEQYF,TGTGCCAGCAGTCTAGAAGGGCGGGCCTACGAGCAGTACTTC
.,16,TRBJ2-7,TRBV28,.,CASSPPSTGISYEQYF,TGTGCCAGCAGTCCCCCATCTACAGGAATCTCCTACGAGCAGTACTTC
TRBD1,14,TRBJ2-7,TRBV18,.,CASSSRDRDYEQYF,TGTGCCAGCTCATCCCGGGACAGAGACTACGAGCAGTACTTC
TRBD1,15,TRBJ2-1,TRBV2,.,CASSETGQGRGEQFF,TGTGCCAGCAGTGAGACGGGACAGGGTCGGGGTGAGCAGTTCTTC
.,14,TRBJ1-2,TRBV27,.,CASSPHRSGQGYTF,TGTGCCAGCAGTCCACATCGGTCAGGGCAAGGCTACACCTTC
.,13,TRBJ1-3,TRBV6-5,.,CASSYLSGNTIYF,TGTGCCAGCAGTTACCTCTCTGGAAACACCATATATTTT
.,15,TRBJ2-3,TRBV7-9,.,CASSLAAGMTDTQYF,TGTGCCAGCAGCTTAGCGGCCGGGATGACAGATACGCAGTATTTT
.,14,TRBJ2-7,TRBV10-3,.,CAISVSRNTYEQYF,TGTGCCATCAGTGTAAGCAGGAATACCTACGAGCAGTACTTC
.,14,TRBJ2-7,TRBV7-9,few,CASSSTGSLREQYF,TGTGCCAGCAGCTCTACAGGGAGCTTAAGGGAGCAGTACTTC
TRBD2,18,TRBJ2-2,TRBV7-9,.,CASSLDASGSGYTGELFF,TGTGCCAGCAGCTTAGATGCTAGCGGGAGTGGCTACACCGGGGAGCTGTTTTTT
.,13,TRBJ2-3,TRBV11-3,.,CASSPGGTDTQYF,TGTGCCAGCAGCCCTGGGGGCACAGATACGCAGTATTTT
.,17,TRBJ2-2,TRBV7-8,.,CASSLRGGNANTGELFF,TGTGCCAGCAGCTTACGAGGGGGGAACGCGAACACCGGGGAGCTGTTTTTT
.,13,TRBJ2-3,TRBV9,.,CASNWGSTDTQYF,TGTGCCAGCAATTGGGGTAGCACAGATACGCAGTATTTT
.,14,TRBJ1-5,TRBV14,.,CASSQWAGNQPQHF,TGTGCCAGCAGCCAGTGGGCAGGCAATCAGCCCCAGCATTTT
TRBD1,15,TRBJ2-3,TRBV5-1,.,CASSLGGQSTDTQYF,TGCGCCAGCAGCTTGGGGGGACAGAGCACAGATACGCAGTATTTT
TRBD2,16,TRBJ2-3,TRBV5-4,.,CASSLVAGGPWDTQYF,TGTGCCAGCAGCTTGGTTGCGGGGGGCCCCTGGGATACGCAGTATTTT
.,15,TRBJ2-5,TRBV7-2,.,CASSPSLYGEETQYF,TGTGCCAGCAGCCCCAGTCTTTACGGGGAGGAGACCCAGTACTTC
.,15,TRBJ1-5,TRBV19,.,CASSIRGAGNQPQHF,TGTGCCAGTAGTATAAGGGGGGCTGGTAATCAGCCCCAGCATTTT
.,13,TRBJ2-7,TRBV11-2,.,CASSTGDSYEQYF,TGTGCCAGCAGCACCGGAGACTCCTACGAGCAGTACTTC
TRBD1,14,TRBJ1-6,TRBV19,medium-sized,CASRTGIFNSPLHF,TGTGCCAGTAGGACAGGGATCTTTAATTCACCCCTCCACTTT
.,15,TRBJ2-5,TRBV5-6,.,CASSLARGLGETQYF,TGTGCCAGCAGCTTGGCACGGGGGCTTGGAGAGACCCAGTACTTC
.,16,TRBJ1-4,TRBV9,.,CASSVYGETANEKLFF,TGTGCCAGCAGCGTATACGGGGAGACGGCTAATGAAAAACTGTTTTTT
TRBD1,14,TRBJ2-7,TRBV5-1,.,CASKGTGISYEQYF,TGCGCCAGCAAGGGGACAGGGATATCCTACGAGCAGTACTTC
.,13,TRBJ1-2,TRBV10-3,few,CAISRRTVSGYTF,TGTGCCATCAGCCGACGGACAGTGAGTGGCTACACCTTC
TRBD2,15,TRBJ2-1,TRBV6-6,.,CASSSLAGDYNEQFF,TGTGCCAGCAGTAGTCTAGCGGGGGATTACAATGAGCAGTTCTTC
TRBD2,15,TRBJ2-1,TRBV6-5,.,CASRPTSGSPNEQFF,TGTGCCAGCAGACCTACTAGCGGGAGCCCCAATGAGCAGTTCTTC
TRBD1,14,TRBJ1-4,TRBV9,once,CASSLSEDRVKLFF,TGTGCCAGCAGCCTAAGTGAGGACAGGGTGAAACTGTTTTTT